A selection of T cell receptor beta chains follows, all from one sample in a study of T-cell memory formation after mild COVID-19. Via MiXCR, TCRdb re-called the 5' RACE reads, giving one row per CDR3 protein. The profile shows around 210,000 distinct CDR3 sequences, 9.5% to 10% of them singletons. Sequenced material: PBMCs or a T cell subset sorted from them (not recorded which). These receptors came from a man younger than 35 who had mild COVID-19 (a few samples of this study predate the infection). Cell type and time point are not known. The CDR3 runs from the conserved cysteine through the conserved F or W. D genes are given only for firm matches. The size field is filled for only some rows; it gives once, few, many or a size class.

CDR3: CASSLGSGGATEAFF
DNA: TGTGCCAGCAGCTTAGGATCCGGGGGGGCCACTGAAGCTTTCTTT
J: TRBJ1-1
V: TRBV7-9
size: few
D: -

CDR3: CASSVAVGARETQYF
DNA: TGTGCCAGCAGCGTAGCTGTGGGGGCGCGGGAGACCCAGTACTTC
J: TRBJ2-5
V: TRBV9
size: -
D: -

CDR3: CATSRDPQGAQETQYF
DNA: TGTGCCACCAGCAGAGATCCACAGGGGGCACAAGAGACCCAGTACTTC
J: TRBJ2-5
V: TRBV15
size: many
D: TRBD1

CDR3: CASSISIDRTITDTQYF
DNA: TGTGCCAGTAGTATATCGATCGACCGGACTATCACAGATACGCAGTATTTT
J: TRBJ2-3
V: TRBV19
size: -
D: -

CDR3: CASSDLAAGVDNQPQHF
DNA: TGTGCCAGCAGTGATCTGGCTGCGGGGGTTGACAATCAGCCCCAGCATTTT
J: TRBJ1-5
V: TRBV2
size: -
D: -

CDR3: CASSLYPGLLDGETQYF
DNA: TGCGCCAGCAGCCTCTACCCCGGACTCCTCGACGGGGAGACCCAGTACTTC
J: TRBJ2-5
V: TRBV5-1
size: -
D: -

CDR3: CASNKGTALQPQHF
DNA: TGTGCCAGCAATAAGGGGACGGCCCTTCAGCCCCAGCATTTT
J: TRBJ1-5
V: TRBV6-2/TRBV6-3
size: -
D: -

CDR3: CASSQSGGFYGTQYF
DNA: TGCGCCAGCAGCCAGTCAGGCGGGTTCTACGGTACGCAGTATTTT
J: TRBJ2-3
V: TRBV4-3
size: many
D: -

CDR3: CASSRGQGAYSPLHF
DNA: TGCGCCAGCAGCCGAGGACAGGGGGCGTATTCACCCCTCCACTTT
J: TRBJ1-6
V: TRBV4-1
size: -
D: TRBD1

CDR3: CASSLYDSERGFVADTQYF
DNA: TGTGCCAGCAGCTTATACGATTCGGAAAGGGGGTTCGTGGCAGATACGCAGTATTTT
J: TRBJ2-3
V: TRBV7-8
size: few
D: -

CDR3: CASSVASSYNEQFF
DNA: TGTGCCAGCTCCGTCGCATCCTCCTACAATGAGCAGTTCTTC
J: TRBJ2-1
V: TRBV6-2/TRBV6-3
size: many
D: -

CDR3: CASSLYGLGSYNEQFF
DNA: TGCGCCAGCAGCTTGTACGGTTTAGGGTCCTACAATGAGCAGTTCTTC
J: TRBJ2-1
V: TRBV5-1
size: many
D: -